The rows below give T cell receptor beta chains drawn from one sample of a study of T cell changes during pregnancy in multiple sclerosis. Using immunoSEQ multiplex PCR, the repertoire was profiled, and TCRdb retains in-frame clones only, with some absent. The sample consists of tens of thousands of clones, around 90% of them appearing once. Sample: CD4+ T cells from peripheral blood mononuclear cells, taken after pregnancy. The receptor set was obtained from a female donor in good health, enrolled as a control in a pregnancy study. Each CDR3 is given with its conserved first and last residue. A D gene is named only where the DNA matches it firmly. Only part of the rows carry a size: once, few, many, or a class if the clone is expanded.

clone size: NA
D gene: NA
V gene: TRBV4-1
J gene: TRBJ2-3
CDR3 DNA: TGCGCCAGCAGCCCAATTCCGGGTCCTAGCACAGATACGCAGTATTTT
CDR3 protein: CASSPIPGPSTDTQYF

clone size: NA
D gene: NA
V gene: TRBV5-1
J gene: TRBJ2-7
CDR3 DNA: TGCGCCAGCAGCCCTGAACAAGGAGCCGGAAACGAGCAGTACTTC
CDR3 protein: CASSPEQGAGNEQYF

clone size: few
D gene: TRBD1
V gene: TRBV19
J gene: TRBJ1-1
CDR3 DNA: TGTGCCAGTAGTATGGGACAGGGCCGGGGCTCTGAAGCTTTCTTT
CDR3 protein: CASSMGQGRGSEAFF

clone size: once
D gene: TRBD2
V gene: TRBV5-4
J gene: TRBJ2-1
CDR3 DNA: TGTGCCAGCAGCTTGGAGGTGCGGGGGGCCGGGAGTGAGCAGTTCTTC
CDR3 protein: CASSLEVRGAGSEQFF

clone size: NA
D gene: NA
V gene: TRBV7-9
J gene: TRBJ2-7
CDR3 DNA: TGTGCCAGCAGCTTGGGGCACATCACAGGGCCACGACTCTCCGACGAGCAGTACTTC
CDR3 protein: CASSLGHITGPRLSDEQYF

clone size: NA
D gene: TRBD1
V gene: TRBV30
J gene: TRBJ1-5
CDR3 DNA: TGTGCCTGGAGGGGACAGGGGGGCCAGCCCCAGCATTTT
CDR3 protein: CAWRGQGGQPQHF

clone size: NA
D gene: NA
V gene: TRBV10-1
J gene: TRBJ2-2
CDR3 DNA: TGCGCCAACATCCTCCGGGAGATTCACACCGGGGAGCTGTTTTTT
CDR3 protein: CANILREIHTGELFF

clone size: once
D gene: NA
V gene: TRBV27
J gene: TRBJ2-7
CDR3 DNA: TGTGCCAGCAGTGCTACAGGGTACGAGCAGTACTTC
CDR3 protein: CASSATGYEQYF

clone size: once
D gene: NA
V gene: TRBV5-1
J gene: TRBJ2-7
CDR3 DNA: TGCGCCAGCAGCTTGAGGGGGACGGTTGACGAGCAGTACTTC
CDR3 protein: CASSLRGTVDEQYF

clone size: NA
D gene: NA
V gene: TRBV29-1
J gene: TRBJ1-5
CDR3 DNA: TGCAGCGTGGCTGGGGACACGAGCAATCAGCCCCAGCATTTT
CDR3 protein: CSVAGDTSNQPQHF

clone size: NA
D gene: TRBD2
V gene: TRBV28
J gene: TRBJ2-3
CDR3 DNA: TGTGCCAGCAGTTTGATCTTAGCGGGAGCGACGCAGTATTTT
CDR3 protein: CASSLILAGATQYF

clone size: NA
D gene: NA
V gene: TRBV30
J gene: TRBJ2-1
CDR3 DNA: TGTGCCTGGAGTCTAGATGGTCGTGGGAATGAGCAGTTCTTC
CDR3 protein: CAWSLDGRGNEQFF

clone size: once
D gene: TRBD1
V gene: TRBV7-8
J gene: TRBJ1-1
CDR3 DNA: TGTGCCAGCAGCTTAGTCAGGGGGCCGAACACTGAAGCTTTCTTT
CDR3 protein: CASSLVRGPNTEAFF

clone size: NA
D gene: TRBD1
V gene: TRBV14
J gene: TRBJ1-1
CDR3 DNA: TGTGCCAGCAGCCAACACCTTGGGACAGGTGAAGCTTTCTTT
CDR3 protein: CASSQHLGTGEAFF

clone size: once
D gene: NA
V gene: TRBV5-4
J gene: TRBJ2-2
CDR3 DNA: TGTGCCAGCAGCTTGGGAGGGCTAGGCACCGGGGAGCTGTTTTTT
CDR3 protein: CASSLGGLGTGELFF

clone size: NA
D gene: NA
V gene: TRBV2
J gene: TRBJ1-5
CDR3 DNA: TGTGCCAGCAGGTCTGACAGGAGATGGGTCAGCAATCAGCCCCAGCATTTT
CDR3 protein: CASRSDRRWVSNQPQHF

clone size: once
D gene: NA
V gene: TRBV10-3
J gene: TRBJ1-4
CDR3 DNA: TGTGCCATCAGTGAGTCGGACAGCCCCAATGAAAAACTGTTTTTT
CDR3 protein: CAISESDSPNEKLFF